This TCR beta chain originates from a study of blood T cell repertoires in COVID-19. Across the whole study: PBMCs, B-cell-depleted T cells, or T cells were the source of the cDNA or gDNA that made up the material.

Original methodology: It was from reference gene primer amplification that nucleated cell counts were estimated. This table comes from immunoSEQ multiplex PCR, and its TCRdb copy is limited to in-frame clones, with some not included. Clonal size and the V and J genes are those of that table, whereas D and trimming came from the DNA. The sample contains hundreds of thousands of clones, roughly nine tenths of which appear only once. The source material was peripheral blood. This sequence was found in a middle-aged man with acute or convalescent COVID-19.

This CDR3 reads CAWSGGQRSEAFF. In DNA form, the CDR3 reads TGTGCCTGGAGTGGGGGACAGCGTTCCGAAGCTTTCTTT. V and J are TRBV30 and TRBJ1-1; 7 nucleotides agree with TRBD1. Germline trimming cut 1 base from V and 8 bases from J; bases unmatched to any gene: 7. The CDR3 sequence is 13 residues long. CDR1 and CDR2 (germline): GTSNPN, SVGIG (reference sequence).